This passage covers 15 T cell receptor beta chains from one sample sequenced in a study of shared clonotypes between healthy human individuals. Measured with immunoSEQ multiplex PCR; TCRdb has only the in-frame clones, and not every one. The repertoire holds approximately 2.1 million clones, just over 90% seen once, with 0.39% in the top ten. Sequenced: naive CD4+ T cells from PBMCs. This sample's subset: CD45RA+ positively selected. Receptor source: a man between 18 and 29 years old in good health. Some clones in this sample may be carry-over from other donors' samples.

The CDR3, as DNA: TGTGCCAGCAGCCCAAAATCAGGGGTAACCGGGGAGCTGTTTTTT. This gives the protein CASSPKSGVTGELFF. The V gene is TRBV7-2, the J gene TRBJ2-2; D might be TRBD1 (6 bases). The CDR3 sequence is 15 residues long. V lost 5 bases to trimming and J lost 5 bases, with 15 bases between them. The germline V gene has CDR1 SGHTA and CDR2 FQGNSA.

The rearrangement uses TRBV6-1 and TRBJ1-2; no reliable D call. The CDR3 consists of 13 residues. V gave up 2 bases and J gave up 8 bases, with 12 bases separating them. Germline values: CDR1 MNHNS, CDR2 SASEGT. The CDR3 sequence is CASSEYWVRGYTF. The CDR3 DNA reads TGTGCCAGCAGTGAATACTGGGTGAGGGGCTACACCTTC.

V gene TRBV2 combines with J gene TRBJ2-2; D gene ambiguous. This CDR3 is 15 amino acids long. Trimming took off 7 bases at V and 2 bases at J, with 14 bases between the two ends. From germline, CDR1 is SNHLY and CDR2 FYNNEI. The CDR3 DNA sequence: TGTGCCAGCAAGTATCAGCAAGTCAACACCGGGGAGCTGTTTTTT. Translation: CASKYQQVNTGELFF.

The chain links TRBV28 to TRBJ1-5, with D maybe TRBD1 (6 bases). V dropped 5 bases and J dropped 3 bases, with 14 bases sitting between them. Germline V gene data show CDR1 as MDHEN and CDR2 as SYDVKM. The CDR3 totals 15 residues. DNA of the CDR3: TGTGCCAGCAGTCCACTGGGACAAAACAATCAGCCCCAGCATTTT. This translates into CASSPLGQNNQPQHF.

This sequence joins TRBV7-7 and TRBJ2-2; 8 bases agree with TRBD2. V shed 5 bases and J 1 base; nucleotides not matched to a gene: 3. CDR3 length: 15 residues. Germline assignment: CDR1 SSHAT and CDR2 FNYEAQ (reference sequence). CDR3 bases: TGTGCCAGCAGCCCGCTAGCGGGGAACACCGGGGAGCTGTTTTTT. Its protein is CASSPLAGNTGELFF.

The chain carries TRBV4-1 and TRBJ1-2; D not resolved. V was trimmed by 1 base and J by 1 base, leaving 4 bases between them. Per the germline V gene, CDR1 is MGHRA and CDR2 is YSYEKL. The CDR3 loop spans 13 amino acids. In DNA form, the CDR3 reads TGCGCCAGCAGCCAAGGGATTAACTATGGCTACACCTTC. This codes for CASSQGINYGYTF.

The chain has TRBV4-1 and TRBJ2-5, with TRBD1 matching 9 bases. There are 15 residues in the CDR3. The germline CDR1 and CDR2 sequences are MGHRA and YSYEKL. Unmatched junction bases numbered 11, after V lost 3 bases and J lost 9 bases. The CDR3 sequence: CASSQPGTGYEAQYF. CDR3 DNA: TGCGCCAGCAGCCAGCCCGGGACAGGGTATGAGGCCCAGTACTTC.

The CDR3 loop reads CASSLGWANTEAFF. The CDR3 DNA reads TGTGCCAGCAGTCTAGGGTGGGCGAACACTGAAGCTTTCTTT. The chain joins TRBV6-6 to TRBJ1-1; D is uncertain. The CDR3 runs to 14 residues. The germline V gene encodes CDR1 MNHNY and CDR2 SVGAGI (reference sequence). Trimming removed 5 bases at V and 1 base at J, with 11 bases between.

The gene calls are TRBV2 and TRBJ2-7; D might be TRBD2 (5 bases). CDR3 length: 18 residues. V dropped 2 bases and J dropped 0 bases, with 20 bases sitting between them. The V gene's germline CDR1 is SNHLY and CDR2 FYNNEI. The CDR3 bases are TGTGCCAGCAGTGAAAGGGTGCGTCGCCAGGCGGGCTCCTACGAGCAGTACTTC. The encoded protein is CASSERVRRQAGSYEQYF.

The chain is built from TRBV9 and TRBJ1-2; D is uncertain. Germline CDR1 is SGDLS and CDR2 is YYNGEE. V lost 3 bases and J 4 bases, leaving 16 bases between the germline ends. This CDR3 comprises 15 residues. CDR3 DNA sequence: TGTGCCAGCAGCGCCGGACCTAGCGAGAGCTATGGCTACACCTTC. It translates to CASSAGPSESYGYTF.

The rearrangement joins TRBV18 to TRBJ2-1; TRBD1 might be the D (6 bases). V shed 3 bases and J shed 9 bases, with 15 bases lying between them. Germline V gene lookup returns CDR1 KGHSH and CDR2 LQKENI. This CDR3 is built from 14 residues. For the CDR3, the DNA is TGTGCCAGCTCACCTATTACTACAGGGATTGAGCAGTTCTTC. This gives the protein CASSPITTGIEQFF.

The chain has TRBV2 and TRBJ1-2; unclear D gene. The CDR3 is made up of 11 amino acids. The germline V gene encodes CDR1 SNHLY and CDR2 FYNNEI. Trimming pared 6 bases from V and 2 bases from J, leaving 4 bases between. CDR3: CASSQNYGYTF. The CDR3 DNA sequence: TGTGCCAGCAGCCAGAACTATGGCTACACCTTC.

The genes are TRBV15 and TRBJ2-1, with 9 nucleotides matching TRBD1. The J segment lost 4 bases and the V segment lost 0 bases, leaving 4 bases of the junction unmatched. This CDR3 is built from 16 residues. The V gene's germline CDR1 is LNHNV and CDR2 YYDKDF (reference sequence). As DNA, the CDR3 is TGTGCCACCAGCAGAGATTCCGGGACAGGGTACAATGAGCAGTTCTTC. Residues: CATSRDSGTGYNEQFF.

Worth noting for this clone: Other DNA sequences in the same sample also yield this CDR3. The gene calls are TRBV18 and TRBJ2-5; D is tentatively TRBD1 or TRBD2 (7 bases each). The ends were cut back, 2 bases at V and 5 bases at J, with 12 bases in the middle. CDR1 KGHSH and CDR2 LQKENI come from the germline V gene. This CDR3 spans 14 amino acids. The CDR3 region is CASSPSQGGETQYF. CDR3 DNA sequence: TGTGCCAGCTCACCAAGTCAGGGGGGGGAGACCCAGTACTTC.

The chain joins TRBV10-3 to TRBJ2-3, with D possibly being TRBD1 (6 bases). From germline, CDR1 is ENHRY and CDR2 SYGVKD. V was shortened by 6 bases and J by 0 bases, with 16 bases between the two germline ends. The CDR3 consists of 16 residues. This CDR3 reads CAISPDRRPSTDTQYF. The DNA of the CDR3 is TGTGCCATCAGCCCTGACAGGCGCCCTAGCACAGATACGCAGTATTTT.